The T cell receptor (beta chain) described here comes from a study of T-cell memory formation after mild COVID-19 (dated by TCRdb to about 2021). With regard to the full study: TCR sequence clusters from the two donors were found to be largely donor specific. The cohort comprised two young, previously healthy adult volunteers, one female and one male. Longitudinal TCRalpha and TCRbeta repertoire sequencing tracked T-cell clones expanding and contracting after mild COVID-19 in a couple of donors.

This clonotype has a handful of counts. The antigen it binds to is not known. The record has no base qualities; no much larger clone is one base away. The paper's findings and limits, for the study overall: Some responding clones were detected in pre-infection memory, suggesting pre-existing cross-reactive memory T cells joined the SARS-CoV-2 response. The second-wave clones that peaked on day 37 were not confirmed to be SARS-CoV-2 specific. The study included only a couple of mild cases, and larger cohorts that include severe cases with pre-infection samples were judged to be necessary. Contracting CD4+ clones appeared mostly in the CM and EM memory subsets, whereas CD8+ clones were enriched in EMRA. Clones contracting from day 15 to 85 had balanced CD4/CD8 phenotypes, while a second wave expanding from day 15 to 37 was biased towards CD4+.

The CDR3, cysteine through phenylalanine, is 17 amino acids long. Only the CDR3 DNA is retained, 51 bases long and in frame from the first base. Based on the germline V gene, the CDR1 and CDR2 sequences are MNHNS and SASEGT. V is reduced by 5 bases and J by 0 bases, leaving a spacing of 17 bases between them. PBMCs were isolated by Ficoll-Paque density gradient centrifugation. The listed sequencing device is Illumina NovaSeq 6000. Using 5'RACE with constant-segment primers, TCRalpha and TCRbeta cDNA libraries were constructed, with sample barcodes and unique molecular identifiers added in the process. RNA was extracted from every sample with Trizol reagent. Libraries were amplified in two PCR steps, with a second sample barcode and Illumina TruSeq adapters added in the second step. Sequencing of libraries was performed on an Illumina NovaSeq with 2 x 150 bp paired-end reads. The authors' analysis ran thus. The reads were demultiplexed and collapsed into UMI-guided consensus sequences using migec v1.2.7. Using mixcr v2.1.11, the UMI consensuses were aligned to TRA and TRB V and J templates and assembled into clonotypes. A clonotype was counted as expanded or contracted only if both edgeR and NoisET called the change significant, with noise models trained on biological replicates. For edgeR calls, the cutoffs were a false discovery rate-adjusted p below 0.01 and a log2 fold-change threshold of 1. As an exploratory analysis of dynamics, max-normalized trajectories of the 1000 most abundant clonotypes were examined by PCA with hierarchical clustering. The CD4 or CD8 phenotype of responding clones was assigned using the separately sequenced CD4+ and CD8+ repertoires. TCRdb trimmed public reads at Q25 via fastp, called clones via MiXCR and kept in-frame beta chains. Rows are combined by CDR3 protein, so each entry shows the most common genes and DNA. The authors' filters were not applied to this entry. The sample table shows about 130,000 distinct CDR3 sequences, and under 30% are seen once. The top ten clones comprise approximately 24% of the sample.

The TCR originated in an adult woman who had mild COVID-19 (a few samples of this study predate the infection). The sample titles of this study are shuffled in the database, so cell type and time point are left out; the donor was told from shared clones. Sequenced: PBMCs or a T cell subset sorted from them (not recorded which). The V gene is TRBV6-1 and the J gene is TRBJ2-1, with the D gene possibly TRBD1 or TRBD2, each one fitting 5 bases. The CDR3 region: CASSLPPGTDSYNEQFF. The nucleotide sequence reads TGTGCCAGCAGTCTTCCCCCCGGGACGGACTCCTACAATGAGCAGTTCTTC.